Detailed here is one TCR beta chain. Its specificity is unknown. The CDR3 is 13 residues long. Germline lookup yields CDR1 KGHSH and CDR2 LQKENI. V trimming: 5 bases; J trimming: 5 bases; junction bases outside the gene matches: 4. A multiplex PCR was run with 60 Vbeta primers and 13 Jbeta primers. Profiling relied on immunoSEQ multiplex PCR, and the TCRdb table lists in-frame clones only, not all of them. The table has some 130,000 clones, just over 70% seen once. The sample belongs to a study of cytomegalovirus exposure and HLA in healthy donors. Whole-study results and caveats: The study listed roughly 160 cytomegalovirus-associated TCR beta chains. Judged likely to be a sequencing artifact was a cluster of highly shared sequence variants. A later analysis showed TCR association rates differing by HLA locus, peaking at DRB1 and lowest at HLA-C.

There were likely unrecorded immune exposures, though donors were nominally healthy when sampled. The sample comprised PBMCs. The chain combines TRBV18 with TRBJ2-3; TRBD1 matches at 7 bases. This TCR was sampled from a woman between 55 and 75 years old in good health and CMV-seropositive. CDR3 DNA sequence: TGTGCCAGCTCAAGGGACAGTGAAGATACGCAGTATTTT. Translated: CASSRDSEDTQYF. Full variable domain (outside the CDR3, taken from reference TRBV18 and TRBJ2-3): NAGVMQNPRHLVRRRGQEARLRCSPMKGHSHVYWYRQLPEEGLKFMVYLQKENIIDESGMPKERFSAEFPKEGPSILRIQQVVRGDSAAYFCASSRDSEDTQYFGPGTRLTVL.